Sequencing of this T cell receptor beta chain was carried out in a study of blood T cell repertoires in COVID-19. On the study more broadly: Researchers got acute and convalescent COVID-19 samples from the United States, Italy and Spain. Nucleic acid was either cDNA or gDNA, and it came from T cells, B-cell-depleted T cells, or PBMCs.

TCRdb's copy holds only in-frame clones and misses some; the assay was immunoSEQ multiplex PCR. The sample includes 200,000 to 300,000 clones, approximately 86% of them seen just once. The count of this clone is one. This CDR3 has 14 amino acids. Trimming removed 6 bases from V and 10 bases from J, with 16 bases in between. The chain links TRBV23-1 to TRBJ1-6; possibly TRBD1 for D (6 bases). TRBV23-1 is reported as an ORF; its role is uncertain. The source of this sequence is a man aged 25-45 years with active or convalescent COVID-19. The sample comprised peripheral blood. CDR3 sequence: CASRRQDPGSPLHF. CDR3 in DNA: TGCGCCAGCAGGCGACAGGACCCTGGATCACCCCTCCACTTT.